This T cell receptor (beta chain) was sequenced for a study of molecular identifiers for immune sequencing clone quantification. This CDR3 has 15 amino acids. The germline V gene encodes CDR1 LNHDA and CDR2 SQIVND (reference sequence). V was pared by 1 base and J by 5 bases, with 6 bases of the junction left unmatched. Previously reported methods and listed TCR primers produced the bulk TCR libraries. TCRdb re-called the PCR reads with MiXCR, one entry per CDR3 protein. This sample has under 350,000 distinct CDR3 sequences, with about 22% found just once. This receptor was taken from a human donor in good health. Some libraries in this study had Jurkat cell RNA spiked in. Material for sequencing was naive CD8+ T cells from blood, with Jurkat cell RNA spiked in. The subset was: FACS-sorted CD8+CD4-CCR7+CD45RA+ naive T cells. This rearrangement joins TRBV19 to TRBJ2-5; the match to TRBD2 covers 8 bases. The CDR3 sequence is CASSIAGGPGETQYF. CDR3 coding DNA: TGTGCCAGTAGTATAGCGGGAGGGCCCGGGGAGACCCAGTACTTC. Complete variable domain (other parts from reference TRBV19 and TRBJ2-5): DGGITQSPKYLFRKEGQNVTLSCEQNLNHDAMYWYRQDPGQGLRLIYYSQIVNDFQKGDIAEGYSVSREKKESFPLTVTSAQKNPTAFYLCASSIAGGPGETQYFGPGTRLLVL.